The 22 T cell receptor beta chains presented below share a single source sample, sequenced in a study of T cells in Graves' hyperthyroidism and ophthalmopathy. RNA transcripts served as the template for amplifying TCR beta CDR3 regions. The HTBI primer set served for first-round RT-PCR of the TCR CDR3. TCRdb analysed the multiplex PCR reads with MiXCR anew, one entry per CDR3 protein. The data show hundreds of thousands of distinct CDR3 sequences, about 15% seen once. What was sequenced was blood. Every receptor here comes from a woman aged 40 to 49 with Graves' hyperthyroidism.

A few counts support this clonotype. V is TRBV15 and J is TRBJ1-2; D is unresolved. The CDR3 spans 15 residues. Trimming removed 0 bases at V and 6 bases at J, with 14 bases between. The germline V gene encodes CDR1 LNHNV and CDR2 YYDKDF (reference sequence). CDR3 in amino acids: CATSREEWNHNGYTF. For the CDR3, the DNA is TGTGCCACCAGCAGAGAAGAGTGGAACCATAATGGCTACACCTTC.

The chain recombines TRBV6-1 with TRBJ2-2, with a weak D call TRBD1 (6 bases). This CDR3 region has 14 residues. Germline V gene lookup returns CDR1 MNHNS and CDR2 SASEGT. V was pared by 7 bases and J by 0 bases, with 9 bases between. CDR3 in amino acids: CASTTGSNTGELFF. In nucleotides, the CDR3 is TGTGCCAGCACGACAGGTTCGAACACCGGGGAGCTGTTTTTT.

This clonotype has ten or more counts. The rearrangement links TRBV3-1 to TRBJ2-7; 8 bases line up with TRBD1. J lost 1 base, V lost 2 bases, and 7 bases had no gene match. Germline V gene sequence: CDR1 LGHDT, CDR2 YNNKEL (reference sequence). The CDR3 covers 16 residues. The DNA of the CDR3 is TGTGCCAGCAGCCAAACGAGGACAGGGTGGTCCTACGAGCAGTACTTC. It is translated as CASSQTRTGWSYEQYF.

This clonotype was seen repeatedly, ten times or more. The V and J genes are TRBV6-1 and TRBJ1-1, with D hard to call. The germline V and J ends were trimmed by 2 bases and 0 bases, with 4 bases remaining between them. Germline CDR1 reads MNHNS; CDR2 reads SASEGT. The CDR3 is made up of 13 amino acids. CDR3 loop: CASSEFVNTEAFF. As DNA, the CDR3 is TGTGCCAGCAGTGAATTCGTGAACACTGAAGCTTTCTTT.

The chain carries TRBV15 and TRBJ2-7, with D unresolved. Trimming pared 1 base from V and 2 bases from J, leaving 9 bases between. The CDR3 is 14 residues long. Germline-derived CDR1 and CDR2 are LNHNV and YYDKDF (reference sequence). The CDR3 DNA follows: TGTGCCACCAGCAGAGGAGAGGTTGCCTACGAGCAGTACTTC. Its translation: CATSRGEVAYEQYF.

In this sample, this clonotype turned up many times. This chain connects TRBV28 to TRBJ1-3; 9 bases are shared with TRBD1. In germline, CDR1 is MDHEN, CDR2 SYDVKM. The CDR3 sequence is 17 residues long. V gave up 3 bases and J gave up 0 bases; unmatched junction bases: 6. The CDR3 protein is CASSFPTGGLSGNTIYF. CDR3 bases: TGTGCCAGCAGTTTTCCCACAGGGGGCCTCTCTGGAAACACCATATATTTT.

This clonotype appeared a few times. This chain links TRBV18 with TRBJ2-1; tentatively, D is TRBD2 (5 bases). Germline CDR1 and CDR2: KGHSH and LQKENI. This CDR3 is 15 amino acids long. The V end was cut by 0 bases, the J end by 5 bases, with 11 bases between. CDR3 coding DNA: TGTGCCAGCTCACCACCGGAGAGGGCCAACAATGAGCAGTTCTTC. As protein: CASSPPERANNEQFF. The complete variable domain, with remaining parts taken from reference TRBV18 and TRBJ2-1, reads NAGVMQNPRHLVRRRGQEARLRCSPMKGHSHVYWYRQLPEEGLKFMVYLQKENIIDESGMPKERFSAEFPKEGPSILRIQQVVRGDSAAYFCASSPPERANNEQFFGPGTRLTVL.

This clonotype has ten or more counts. The V call is TRBV4-1, the J call TRBJ1-1; D remains ambiguous. Deletions cut 4 bases from V and 10 bases from J, with 19 bases between. Per germline, CDR1 MGHRA and CDR2 YSYEKL. The CDR3 length is 14 residues. CDR3 nucleotide sequence: TGCGCCAGCAGCCCCTCACAAGTGTGGCGGGGAGCTTTCTTT. The encoded protein is CASSPSQVWRGAFF.

At least ten counts were recorded for this clonotype. The chain has TRBV13 and TRBJ1-1; 9 bases map to TRBD1. Germline loops: CDR1 PRHDT, CDR2 FYEKMQ (reference sequence). The ends lost 5 bases at V and 2 bases at J; junction bases unmatched: 6. This CDR3 has 15 amino acids. This CDR3 is CASSGSGQGNTEAFF. In DNA, the CDR3 is TGTGCCAGCAGCGGCTCGGGACAGGGAAACACTGAAGCTTTCTTT.

This clonotype was observed at least ten times. V usage is TRBV28 and J usage is TRBJ1-1; D uncertain. This CDR3 comprises 14 residues. CDR1 is MDHEN and CDR2 is SYDVKM in the germline V gene. Trimming cost V 2 bases and J 1 base, with 8 bases left between them. The DNA for the CDR3 is TGTGCCAGCAGTTTAGTGACGGGGAACACTGAAGCTTTCTTT. Its protein is CASSLVTGNTEAFF.

This clonotype occurred many times. As DNA, the CDR3 is TGTGCCAGCAGCCCTGGGACTAGCGCACAAGAGACCCAGTACTTC. Protein: CASSPGTSAQETQYF. The chain links TRBV7-2 to TRBJ2-5, with 10 positions matching TRBD2. The V gene end was trimmed by 5 bases and the J gene end by 2 bases; junction bases not matched to a gene: 5. Looked up from germline, CDR1 is SGHTA and CDR2 is FQGNSA. The CDR3 spans 15 residues.

There are many counts of this clonotype. The V call is TRBV18, the J call TRBJ2-5; the D gene is possibly TRBD2 (6 bases). This CDR3 has 13 amino acids. Deletions cut 5 bases from V and 9 bases from J, with 16 bases between. From germline, CDR1 is KGHSH and CDR2 LQKENI. The CDR3 bases are TGTGCCAGCTCAAAGGACGGAGGGCAGGCCCAGTACTTC. This codes for CASSKDGGQAQYF.

This clonotype was picked up a small number of times. The genes are TRBV9 and TRBJ2-7; D is unclear. V was clipped by 0 bases and J by 4 bases, with 14 bases between them. Germline V lookup: CDR1 SGDLS, CDR2 YYNGEE. The CDR3 loop spans 15 amino acids. CDR3: CASSVGGPESYEQYF. DNA of the CDR3: TGTGCCAGCAGCGTAGGAGGCCCCGAGTCGTACGAGCAGTACTTC.

Only a few counts were recorded for this clonotype. V and J are TRBV12-3 or TRBV12-4 and TRBJ2-1; D may be TRBD2 (6 bases). V lost 3 bases and J lost 3, with 15 bases in between. The CDR3 contains 16 residues. CDR3 sequence: CASSFGTRGYYNEQFF. The CDR3 DNA reads TGTGCCAGCAGTTTCGGAACGCGGGGCTACTACAATGAGCAGTTCTTC.

The chain uses TRBV24-1 and TRBJ2-1; 11 bases match TRBD2. After removal of 4 bases from V and 6 bases from J, the junction contained 7 bases not matched to a gene. The CDR3 sequence is 16 residues long. CDR1 and CDR2 (germline): KGHDR, SFDVKD. The CDR3 DNA is TGTGCCACCAGTGACCCACTAGCGGGAGAGGGCAATGAGCAGTTCTTC. Encoded protein: CATSDPLAGEGNEQFF.

This clonotype was found a few times. This may come from a read error, since a much larger clone is one base off. The genes are TRBV11-2 and TRBJ2-1, with unresolved D. The germline CDR1 and CDR2 sequences are SGHAT and FQNNGV. The ends were cut back, 5 bases at V and 2 bases at J, with 10 bases in the middle. The CDR3 runs 14 residues. CDR3 coding DNA: TGTGCCAGCAGCCAGGACGTCCCCTACAATGAGCAGTTCTTC. Amino acids: CASSQDVPYNEQFF.

Comment on this clonotype: A much larger clonotype is one base distant, so this may be a read error. DNA for the CDR3: TGTGCCAGCGGAAGACTAGCGGGAGTCACAGATACGCAGTATTTT. This encodes CASGRLAGVTDTQYF. The gene calls are TRBV6-1 and TRBJ2-3, with TRBD2 matching over 12 bases. J gave up 2 bases and V 8 bases, and 5 bases lay outside the gene matches. Per germline, CDR1 MNHNS and CDR2 SASEGT. This CDR3 has 15 residues.

This clonotype came up a few times. This rearrangement joins TRBV7-9 to TRBJ2-7, with 10 bases fitting TRBD1. Germline CDR1 and CDR2: SEHNR and FQNEAQ (reference sequence). The V and J ends lost 5 bases and 0 bases, in that order; junction bases with no gene match: 13. The CDR3 is made up of 18 amino acids. As DNA, the CDR3 is TGTGCCAGCAGCCCCCTAGGGGGGGACAGGGGACCCTCCTACGAGCAGTACTTC. Residues: CASSPLGGDRGPSYEQYF.

The CDR3 sequence is CASSDGRSPNEKLFF. In nucleotides, the CDR3 is TGCGCCAGCAGCGACGGACGGTCCCCTAATGAAAAACTGTTTTTT. The chain combines TRBV5-1 with TRBJ1-4, with no clear D. Germline lookup yields CDR1 SGHRS and CDR2 YFSETQ. Trimming stripped 4 bases from V and 3 bases from J, with 13 bases between. The CDR3 length is 15 residues.

This clonotype was picked up many times. The chain carries TRBV2 and TRBJ2-1, with 8 bases matching TRBD1. The germline V gene has CDR1 SNHLY and CDR2 FYNNEI. V lost 6 bases and J lost 8; bases outside the gene matches: 12. This CDR3 is 15 amino acids long. In DNA form, the CDR3 reads TGTGCCAGCAGCCGCGACAGGGGAACCCTCCATGAGCAGTTCTTC. It specifies CASSRDRGTLHEQFF.

The chain recombines TRBV20-1 with TRBJ2-1; tentatively, D is TRBD1 (7 bases). This CDR3 has 20 amino acids. The ends were cut back, 0 bases at V and 2 bases at J, with 26 bases in the middle. Germline V CDR1 and CDR2: DFQATT, SNEGSKA (reference sequence). CDR3 sequence: CSARDTKGASAWTTYNEQFF. The DNA for the CDR3 is TGCAGTGCTAGAGATACCAAGGGGGCTAGCGCATGGACTACCTACAATGAGCAGTTCTTC.

Remarks on this clonotype: Germline is not matched at one junction end, which may reflect a read error. The chain links TRBV20-1 to TRBJ1-1; 7 positions agree with TRBD1. The CDR3 length is 14 residues. Germline-derived CDR1 and CDR2 are DFQATT and SNEGSKA (reference sequence). The chain's CDR3 is CSARRGLANTEAFF. The CDR3 DNA is TGCAGTGCTAGAAGGGGGCTCGCGAACACCGAAGCTTTCTTT.